Listed here are 9 T cell receptor beta chains from one sample, sequenced in a study of cytotoxic CD8 clonotypes in ibrutinib-treated CLL (dated by TCRdb to about 2021). The meaning of the sample's time point label: roughly 2 years on ibrutinib. Libraries were built with the immunoSEQ multiplex PCR assay. Sourced from immuneACCESS, this table was stored by TCRdb with only in-frame sequences that have V and J called. A share of the clones is absent; for the studies checked, an unresolved V gene accounts for under half, and the remainder has no known explanation. The sample includes a few hundred thousand clones, with 60% to 75% observed a single time. Jointly, the top ten make up 15% of the sample. The input for sequencing was PBMCs, taken after 24 months of ibrutinib treatment. Receptors originate from a human donor with chronic lymphocytic leukemia.

The chain is built from TRBV19 and TRBJ2-2; 12 nucleotides align to TRBD1. The CDR3 consists of 15 residues. In germline, CDR1 is LNHDA, CDR2 SQIVND (reference sequence). The CDR3 nucleotides are TGTGCAACCACACCGGGACAGGGGGCCACCGGGGAGCTGTTTTTT. It is translated as CATTPGQGATGELFF.

The V gene is TRBV9, the J gene TRBJ1-1; no clear D. Germline V gene sequence: CDR1 SGDLS, CDR2 YYNGEE. The CDR3 totals 13 residues. The V end was cut by 0 bases, the J end by 6 bases, with 9 bases between. The chain's CDR3 is CASSVGPSSEAFF. The CDR3 DNA sequence: TGTGCCAGCAGCGTAGGGCCCAGCTCTGAAGCTTTCTTT.

V gene TRBV6-5 combines with J gene TRBJ2-1; possible D gene TRBD2, 6 bases. CDR1 is MNHEY, CDR2 SVGAGI, per germline. This CDR3 is built from 15 residues. V lost 6 bases and J lost 5, with 17 bases in between. Here the CDR3 DNA reads TGTGCCAGCAGCCCCACGGGAGCGGGTAACAATGAGCAGTTCTTC. This translates into CASSPTGAGNNEQFF.

The chain combines TRBV7-9 with TRBJ2-7, with TRBD2 matching 7 bases. The V and J ends lost 5 bases and 2 bases, in that order; junction bases with no gene match: 3. The CDR3 is 13 amino acids. Germline V gives CDR1 SEHNR, CDR2 FQNEAQ (reference sequence). The CDR3 DNA reads TGTGCCAGCAGCGGGACTAACACCTACGAGCAGTACTTC. This codes for CASSGTNTYEQYF. Complete variable domain (other parts from reference TRBV7-9 and TRBJ2-7): DTGVSQNPRHKITKRGQNVTFRCDPISEHNRLYWYRQTLGQGPEFLTYFQNEAQLEKSRLLSDRFSAERPKGSFSTLEIQRTEQGDSAMYLCASSGTNTYEQYFGPGTRLTVT.

This chain connects TRBV7-9 to TRBJ2-5; D is unresolved. The CDR3 covers 14 residues. Germline CDR1 SEHNR, CDR2 FQNEAQ (reference sequence). V lost 7 bases and J lost 5, with 17 bases in between. CDR3 sequence reads: CASTPNVAWETQYF. The CDR3 bases are TGTGCCAGCACCCCAAACGTAGCATGGGAGACCCAGTACTTC.

The rearrangement joins TRBV11-2 to TRBJ2-3; TRBD2 matches 8 bases. The CDR3 loop spans 16 amino acids. V was clipped by 4 bases and J by 3 bases; unmatched bases: 9. The V gene's germline CDR1 is SGHAT and CDR2 FQNNGV. The CDR3, as DNA: TGTGCCAGCAGCTCAACGGGGACTAGAGGGACAGATACGCAGTATTTT. Translating gives CASSSTGTRGTDTQYF.

This clone was observed a handful of times. This chain connects TRBV9 to TRBJ2-5; 10 nucleotides align to TRBD2. This CDR3 has 14 amino acids. Losses at the gene ends were 1 base for V and 4 bases for J; bases not matched to a gene: 1. Germline lookup yields CDR1 SGDLS and CDR2 YYNGEE. This CDR3 is CASSVRTSGETQYF. CDR3 coding DNA: TGTGCCAGCAGCGTAAGGACTAGCGGAGAGACCCAGTACTTC.

This clone was seen more than once but under ten times. This rearrangement joins TRBV27 to TRBJ2-1; D remains unclear. Trimming removed 8 bases from V and 4 bases from J, with 21 bases in between. Germline loops: CDR1 MNHEY, CDR2 SMNVEV (reference sequence). This CDR3 spans 16 amino acids. CDR3 protein: CASSRYGAGLYNEQFF. CDR3 nucleotide sequence: TGTGCCAGCTCAAGATACGGAGCCGGGTTGTACAATGAGCAGTTCTTC.

The V gene is TRBV30, the J gene TRBJ1-1; the D gene is possibly TRBD1 (5 bases). The CDR3 has 12 residues. V was pared by 5 bases and J by 5 bases, with 12 bases between. Germline V gene sequence: CDR1 GTSNPN, CDR2 SVGIG (reference sequence). CDR3: CAWEEGWTEAFF. Here the CDR3 DNA reads TGTGCCTGGGAAGAGGGGTGGACTGAAGCTTTCTTT.